Listed here is a single T cell receptor (beta chain). Its cognate antigen is unknown. Data came from immunoSEQ multiplex PCR; TCRdb stores just in-frame clones and leaves some out. The sample carries 4,300 or so clones, roughly 85% recorded once. The data were obtained in a study of STAT3 mutations in large granular lymphocyte leukemia. Trimming shortened V by 4 bases and J by 7 bases, and 12 bases separated the two germline ends. Germline values: CDR1 SGHRS, CDR2 YFSETQ. The CDR3 is made up of 14 amino acids. Study-level findings and limits: Every T-cell large granular lymphocyte leukemia patient had at least one immunodominant TCR beta clonotype.

The sequence was obtained from a man aged 35 to 55 with T-cell large granular lymphocyte leukemia. Some clones in this sample may be carry-over from other donors' samples. The gene calls are TRBV5-1 and TRBJ1-6; D is possibly TRBD1 (5 bases). Sequenced: peripheral blood mononuclear cells. In nucleotides, the CDR3 is TGCGCCAGCAGCCTAGGGGAAAGGAATTCACCCCTCCACTTT. It translates to CASSLGERNSPLHF.